This T cell receptor (beta chain) is from a study of blood T cell repertoires in COVID-19. The overall study: Researchers got acute and convalescent COVID-19 samples from the United States, Italy and Spain. T cells, B-cell-depleted T cells, or PBMCs provided the cDNA or gDNA that served as material.

Methods used by the authors: Counts of nucleated cells, estimated from reference gene primer amplification, were obtained. Only in-frame clones appear in the TCRdb table, and some are missing; sequencing was by immunoSEQ multiplex PCR. V, J and clone size reflect that table, while D and trimming were determined from the DNA. The table records approximately 100,000 clones, 75% to 90% of them present only once. Trimming stripped 4 bases from V and 3 bases from J, with 22 bases between. Germline loops: CDR1 MDHEN, CDR2 SYDVKM. This CDR3 is built from 18 residues. This chain joins TRBV28 and TRBJ1-5, with TRBD1 as a possible D gene (6 bases). Input material: peripheral blood. This receptor was taken from an elderly woman with acute or convalescent COVID-19. The CDR3 reads CASSSLSEGGSFNQPQHF. The CDR3 DNA follows: TGTGCCAGCAGTTCCCTATCAGAGGGGGGGAGCTTCAATCAGCCCCAGCATTTT.